This T cell receptor beta chain was recorded in a study of T-cell reconstitution after alpha-beta-depleted transplantation in children listed by TCRdb under 2016. Regarding the study in general: T-cell immune reconstitution after TCRalphabeta/CD19-depleted allogeneic hematopoietic cell transplantation in children was quantitatively tracked in the study by means of TCR repertoire profiling.

The germline V gene gives CDR1 as MDHEN and CDR2 as SYDVKM. From the cysteine through the phenylalanine, the CDR3 covers 16 amino acids. The retained sequence is limited to the CDR3, 48 bases, with the frame set at the first base. V was cut back by 6 bases and J by 1 base, leaving a gap of 16 bases between them. The receptor library was made with PCR. Sequencer: Illumina HiSeq 2500. Molecular barcoding was employed in the preparation of TCR libraries, with unique molecular identifiers being used to normalize TCRbeta repertoire quantification. The public reads were run again by TCRdb, first through fastp at Q25 and then through MiXCR, and only productive beta chains were kept. Each entry merges the rows of one CDR3 protein and shows their most common DNA and genes. Across this sample there are around 530,000 distinct CDR3 sequences, with over 25% seen only once. The ten biggest clones cover approximately 2.3% of the sample.

This clonotype has more than one count but fewer than ten. Its cognate antigen has yet to be identified. Per-nucleotide qualities are absent, and no much larger clonotype sits a single base away. The V and J segments used are TRBV28 and TRBJ2-4; the D gene is perhaps TRBD1 or TRBD2, as each covers 6 bases. This sample comprised PBMCs from the stem cell graft donor, obtained from the stem cell graft. The clonotype originates from a human donor who donated a stem cell graft to a child with aplastic anemia. For the CDR3, the sequence is CASREGGSGAKNIQYF. The sequence in DNA is TGTGCCAGCAGGGAAGGGGGGAGTGGGGCCAAAAACATTCAGTACTTC.